These 18 T cell receptor beta chains came from one sample sequenced in a study of T-cell reconstitution after alpha-beta-depleted transplantation in children. Unique molecular identifiers were built into the TCRbeta library. TCRdb re-analysed the PCR reads in MiXCR, keeping a single row per CDR3 protein. The sample has 200,000 to 250,000 distinct CDR3 sequences, under 8.5% seen once. The sample was PBMCs, mostly from graft donor cells, taken 360 days after TCRalphabeta/CD19-depleted stem cell transplant. All receptors come from a male patient aged 2 to 9 who had a stem cell transplant for acute myeloid leukemia, so the T cells may come from the graft donor.

This clonotype was observed a few times. The CDR3 loop is CASSLGGRVQTQYF. CDR3 bases: TGCGCCAGCAGCTTGGGTGGCAGGGTACAGACCCAGTACTTC. The chain employs TRBV5-1 and TRBJ2-5; maybe TRBD1 (5 bases). The germline V gene has CDR1 SGHRS and CDR2 YFSETQ. CDR3 size: 14 residues. The V gene lost 0 bases and the J gene lost 6 bases, with 12 bases spanning the gap.

This clonotype was observed a handful of times. The gene calls are TRBV20-1 and TRBJ1-1; D remains unclear. Germline CDR1 DFQATT, CDR2 SNEGSKA (reference sequence). Trimming removed 1 base at V and 6 bases at J, with 9 bases between. The CDR3 is 12 amino acids. The CDR3 nucleotides read TGCAGTGCTAGAGCCGGAGTAGCTGAAGCTTTCTTT. This codes for CSARAGVAEAFF.

The table lists this clonotype with many counts. The chain combines TRBV29-1 with TRBJ2-1; the D gene is possibly TRBD1 (5 bases). There are 11 residues in the CDR3. Germline V gives CDR1 SQVTM, CDR2 ANQGSEA. V lost 4 bases and J 8 bases, leaving 9 bases between the germline ends. The CDR3 region is CSVARVDEQFF. Written as DNA, the CDR3 is TGCAGCGTTGCCAGGGTGGATGAGCAGTTCTTC.

The chain combines TRBV6-2 or TRBV6-3 with TRBJ1-6, with D uncertain. The germline CDR1 and CDR2 sequences are MNHEY and SVGEGT. V gave up 5 bases and J gave up 0 bases, with 8 bases separating them. CDR3 length: 15 amino acids. CDR3 nucleotides: TGTGCCAGCAGTGAGAGAAGCTCCTATAATTCACCCCTCCACTTT. Amino acids: CASSERSSYNSPLHF.

The rearrangement uses TRBV28 and TRBJ1-1; a weak D match, TRBD1 (5 bases). The CDR3 is made up of 11 amino acids. Germline lookup yields CDR1 MDHEN and CDR2 SYDVKM. The V end lost 4 bases, the J end lost 7 bases, and 7 bases lay between the germline ends. CDR3 nucleotides: TGTGCCAGCAGTTGGGACGGTGAAGCTTTCTTT. As protein: CASSWDGEAFF.

V usage is TRBV12-3 or TRBV12-4 and J usage is TRBJ1-5; no firm D call. The CDR3 runs to 17 residues. Trimming cost V 6 bases and J 6 bases, with 24 bases left between them. The CDR3 DNA reads as TGTGCCAGCAGGGCCCCCCGCGTTGGACTTACGAGTCAGCCCCAGCATTTT. Protein product: CASRAPRVGLTSQPQHF.

The chain employs TRBV3-1 and TRBJ2-1; no clear D. V was pared by 1 base and J by 13 bases, with 11 bases between. CDR1 and CDR2 from the germline V gene are LGHDT and YNNKEL (reference sequence). This CDR3 is 12 amino acids long. CDR3 nucleotides: TGTGCCAGCAGCCAAGGGGTGGCACGTCAGTTCTTC. Amino acid sequence: CASSQGVARQFF.

This clonotype was counted many times. The chain recombines TRBV25-1 with TRBJ2-2, with a tentative D call TRBD2 (5 bases). With 5 bases removed from V and 7 bases from J, the gap between germline ends came to 14 bases. The CDR3 has 14 residues. Germline V gene lookup returns CDR1 MGHDK and CDR2 SYGVNS. The CDR3 nucleotides read TGTGCCAGCAGTACAACTAGTATAGTCGGGGAGCTGTTTTTT. Amino acids: CASSTTSIVGELFF.

A few counts support this clonotype. V usage is TRBV15 and J usage is TRBJ2-5; 7 bases are shared with TRBD1. Per germline, CDR1 LNHNV and CDR2 YYDKDF (reference sequence). The length of the CDR3 is 17 residues. J lost 0 bases, V lost 1 base, and 8 bases had no gene match. CDR3 in amino acids: CATSRVRGQRNQETQYF. In DNA form, the CDR3 reads TGTGCCACCAGCAGAGTGAGGGGACAGCGAAACCAAGAGACCCAGTACTTC.

The chain employs TRBV5-1 and TRBJ2-1, with D perhaps matching TRBD2 (6 bases). The germline V gene has CDR1 SGHRS and CDR2 YFSETQ. The CDR3 covers 12 residues. Trimming stripped 3 bases from V and 9 bases from J, with 10 bases between. The CDR3 DNA sequence: TGCGCCAGCAGCTGGGACTTGGGTGAGCAGTTCTTC. It yields the protein CASSWDLGEQFF.

In this sample, this clonotype turned up many times. V usage is TRBV29-1 and J usage is TRBJ2-1; 8 nucleotides agree with TRBD1. With V trimmed by 5 bases and J by 4 bases, 7 bases remained unmatched. The CDR3 covers 14 residues. In germline, CDR1 is SQVTM, CDR2 ANQGSEA. The CDR3 spells CSVQDRALYNEQFF. CDR3 sequence (DNA): TGCAGCGTTCAGGACAGGGCATTGTACAATGAGCAGTTCTTC.

The table lists this clonotype with a few counts. The rearrangement uses TRBV18 and TRBJ1-2; possible D gene TRBD1, 5 bases. V lost 1 base, J lost 6 bases, and 15 bases lay in between. Germline V gene sequence: CDR1 KGHSH, CDR2 LQKENI. CDR3 length: 15 residues. The CDR3 loop is CASSPRSWVGDGYTF. The CDR3 region has the DNA TGTGCCAGCTCACCACGCTCCTGGGTGGGGGATGGCTACACCTTC.

This rearrangement joins TRBV5-1 to TRBJ2-1; no firm D call. V was shortened by 7 bases and J by 2 bases, with 13 bases between the two germline ends. From germline, CDR1 is SGHRS and CDR2 YFSETQ. This CDR3 has 14 residues. The CDR3 region has the DNA TGCGCCAGCCAGCAGCATAGGGCCTACAATGAGCAGTTCTTC. It specifies CASQQHRAYNEQFF.

This clonotype occurred many times. The chain recombines TRBV10-3 with TRBJ2-7; D is unresolved. The CDR3 length is 12 residues. V was pared by 2 bases and J by 7 bases, with 9 bases between. Germline loops: CDR1 ENHRY, CDR2 SYGVKD. In nucleotides, the CDR3 is TGTGCCATCAGTGAGGCCGTACGGGAGCAGTACTTC. This gives the protein CAISEAVREQYF.

This clonotype was found many times. V usage is TRBV12-3 or TRBV12-4 and J usage is TRBJ2-2, with 10 bases lining up with TRBD2. The CDR3 runs 14 residues. V shed 6 bases and J 7 bases; nucleotides not matched to a gene: 5. CDR3 sequence: CASRWTSGGGELFF. The CDR3 DNA reads TGTGCCAGCAGGTGGACTAGCGGCGGCGGGGAGCTGTTTTTT.

The sample holds a few counts of this clonotype. The chain combines TRBV11-2 with TRBJ2-5; D uncertain. Germline CDR1 and CDR2: SGHAT and FQNNGV. V shed 5 bases and J shed 2 bases, with 15 bases lying between them. The CDR3 consists of 15 residues. CDR3: CASSPGRKKQETQYF. The CDR3 bases are TGTGCCAGCAGCCCTGGTCGGAAGAAACAAGAGACCCAGTACTTC.

The chain combines TRBV7-3 with TRBJ2-4, with D maybe TRBD1 (8 bases). This CDR3 comprises 15 residues. Germline lookup yields CDR1 SGHTA and CDR2 FQGTGA. V lost 5 bases and J 8 bases, leaving 19 bases between the germline ends. CDR3 residues: CASSPGGREGDIQYF. The CDR3 DNA follows: TGTGCCAGCAGCCCAGGGGGCAGGGAGGGGGACATTCAGTACTTC.

This clonotype was observed a handful of times. The chain has TRBV5-1 and TRBJ2-1; the D gene could be TRBD1 or TRBD2 (5 bases each). The germline V and J ends were trimmed by 1 base and 5 bases, with 19 bases remaining between them. This CDR3 has 17 residues. Germline V gene lookup returns CDR1 SGHRS and CDR2 YFSETQ. CDR3 residues: CASSLSLSGTVDNEQFF. The CDR3 DNA is TGCGCCAGCAGCTTGAGCCTTTCCGGGACGGTCGACAATGAGCAGTTCTTC.